The 30 T cell receptor beta chains given below trace back to one sample, sequenced in a study of blood T cell repertoires in COVID-19 (dated by TCRdb to the early 2020s). Library preparation used the immunoSEQ multiplex PCR assay. TCRdb limited this immuneACCESS table to in-frame rearrangements with V and J called. A share of clones is missing; checked studies link under half to unresolved V genes, and the rest is unexplained. Recorded for this sample are 250,000 to 300,000 clones; roughly nine tenths of them occurred a single time. In total, the top ten clones hold 10% to 15% of the sample. Sequencing was carried out using peripheral blood. Every receptor here comes from a woman between 25 and 40 years old with COVID-19, enrolled during active disease.

This sequence joins TRBV3-1 (or the pseudogene TRBV3-2) and TRBJ2-3, with D unclear. V dropped 7 bases and J dropped 0 bases, with 2 bases sitting between them. The CDR3 spans 11 residues. CDR1 LGHDT and CDR2 YNNKEL come from the germline V gene (reference sequence). In nucleotides, the CDR3 is TGTGCCAGCACTAGCACAGATACGCAGTATTTT. It yields the protein CASTSTDTQYF.

The chain joins TRBV7-6 to TRBJ2-1; D might be TRBD2 (5 bases). The CDR3 is 15 residues long. From germline, CDR1 is SGHVS and CDR2 FNYEAQ. Trimming took off 2 bases at V and 0 bases at J, with 8 bases between the two ends. CDR3 in amino acids: CASSLTGSSYNEQFF. As DNA, the CDR3 is TGTGCCAGCAGCTTAACTGGGAGCTCCTACAATGAGCAGTTCTTC.

The chain joins TRBV6-5 to TRBJ2-1, with TRBD1 matching over 10 bases. The CDR3 totals 15 residues. V lost 8 bases and J lost 3; bases outside the gene matches: 7. CDR1 is MNHEY and CDR2 is SVGAGI in the germline V gene. CDR3 coding DNA: TGTGCCAGCCGCCCCGGGACAGGGGACTACAATGAGCAGTTCTTC. This codes for CASRPGTGDYNEQFF.

There are many counts of this clone. This rearrangement joins TRBV4-1 to TRBJ1-2, with 7 positions matching TRBD1. The CDR3 has 15 residues. Germline V gene sequence: CDR1 MGHRA, CDR2 YSYEKL. The ends lost 0 bases at V and 8 bases at J; junction bases unmatched: 9. CDR3 protein: CASSQEGQGVVGYTF. For the CDR3, the DNA is TGCGCCAGCAGCCAAGAGGGGCAGGGGGTTGTCGGCTACACCTTC.

This clone has just one count. The gene calls are TRBV24-1 and TRBJ2-3, with a possible D match to TRBD1 (7 bases). The V gene lost 9 bases and the J gene lost 3 bases, with 15 bases spanning the gap. This CDR3 has 14 amino acids. The germline V gene has CDR1 KGHDR and CDR2 SFDVKD. CDR3 sequence (DNA): TGTGCCACCTCCCAGGGGGGTAGGACAGATACGCAGTATTTT. It codes for CATSQGGRTDTQYF.

CDR3 amino acids: CASSYTPGLVINEQFF. The CDR3 DNA reads TGTGCCAGCAGTTACACACCGGGACTAGTCATCAATGAGCAGTTCTTC. This rearrangement joins TRBV6-5 to TRBJ2-1, with 8 bases fitting TRBD2. The CDR3 contains 16 residues. The germline gives CDR1 MNHEY, CDR2 SVGAGI. V shed 2 bases and J 6 bases; nucleotides not matched to a gene: 9.

V and J are TRBV3-1 (or the pseudogene TRBV3-2) and TRBJ2-1; 13 bases fit TRBD2. The CDR3 spans 17 residues. The germline V gene encodes CDR1 LGHDT and CDR2 YNNKEL (reference sequence). V lost 3 bases, J lost 1 base, and 3 bases stayed unmatched. The DNA for the CDR3 is TGTGCCAGCAGCCATGCGGGACTAGCGGGGTCCTACAATGAGCAGTTCTTC. This gives the protein CASSHAGLAGSYNEQFF.

The chain couples TRBV29-1 to TRBJ2-5; TRBD1 agrees at 10 bases. The CDR3 has 17 amino acids. Germline lookup yields CDR1 SQVTM and CDR2 ANQGSEA. The V and J ends lost 7 bases and 4 bases, in that order; junction bases with no gene match: 18. In DNA form, the CDR3 reads TGCAGCGCTGCACCTTGGGACAGGGGACGAGTGGGAGAGACCCAGTACTTC. It yields the protein CSAAPWDRGRVGETQYF.

The chain carries TRBV2 and TRBJ2-3; TRBD1 is a possible D gene (5 bases). Trimming took 1 base from V and 4 from J, leaving 9 bases between them. CDR1 is SNHLY and CDR2 is FYNNEI in the germline V gene. This CDR3 has 14 residues. The CDR3 spells CASSEVLGADTQYF. As DNA, the CDR3 is TGTGCCAGCAGTGAAGTTTTAGGGGCAGATACGCAGTATTTT.

This chain links TRBV19 with TRBJ2-1; 10 bases are a match to TRBD2. This CDR3 spans 14 amino acids. From germline, CDR1 is LNHDA and CDR2 SQIVND (reference sequence). V lost 5 bases and J lost 7; bases outside the gene matches: 5. CDR3 nucleotides: TGTGCCAGTAGTGTTAGCGGGGGGCGGAATGAGCAGTTCTTC. Residues: CASSVSGGRNEQFF.

This clone was recorded a few times. This sequence joins TRBV6-5 and TRBJ2-7; D is perhaps TRBD2 (5 bases). The CDR3 sequence is 16 residues long. CDR1 and CDR2 from the germline V gene are MNHEY and SVGAGI. V lost 2 bases and J 2 bases, leaving 16 bases between the germline ends. In DNA form, the CDR3 reads TGTGCCAGCAGTTACCTCTTCTCGAGGGCTGCCTACGAGCAGTACTTC. Amino acids: CASSYLFSRAAYEQYF.

V is TRBV19 and J is TRBJ2-1; D gene ambiguous. CDR1 and CDR2 (germline): LNHDA, SQIVND (reference sequence). The CDR3 is made up of 14 amino acids. The V end was cut by 1 base, the J end by 7 bases, with 11 bases between. The CDR3 DNA is TGTGCCAGTAGTATAGGGTCTATTTTAAATGAGCAGTTCTTC. This gives the protein CASSIGSILNEQFF.

This sequence joins TRBV2 and TRBJ2-7; 9 nucleotides match TRBD1. Germline V gene sequence: CDR1 SNHLY, CDR2 FYNNEI. This CDR3 spans 15 amino acids. Trimming removed 7 bases from V and 3 bases from J; junction bases left unmatched: 10. CDR3 in amino acids: CASMLDRGGGYEQYF. The CDR3 DNA reads TGTGCCAGCATGCTGGACAGGGGCGGCGGCTACGAGCAGTACTTC.

This chain connects TRBV6-5 to TRBJ2-5, with TRBD2 matching over 9 bases. V dropped 8 bases and J dropped 1; count of bases not matched to a gene: 5. Per the germline V gene, CDR1 is MNHEY and CDR2 is SVGAGI. The CDR3 has 14 residues. For the CDR3, the DNA is TGTGCCAGCGGGGTGACTAGCGGCCAAGAGACCCAGTACTTC. It encodes CASGVTSGQETQYF.

J is TRBJ2-7 and V is TRBV14, with TRBD2 matching over 10 bases. The CDR3 spans 14 residues. The V segment lost 6 bases and the J segment 6 bases; nucleotides outside the gene matches: 8. From germline, CDR1 is SGHDN and CDR2 FVKESK. In DNA, the CDR3 is TGTGCCAGCAGTGCCAGCGGGGGGGCCCTCGAGCAGTACTTC. It specifies CASSASGGALEQYF.

The rearrangement uses TRBV2 and TRBJ2-2; TRBD1 is a possible D gene (6 bases). V lost 9 bases to trimming and J lost 0 bases, with 11 bases between them. Germline values: CDR1 SNHLY, CDR2 FYNNEI. The length of the CDR3 is 14 residues. Here the CDR3 DNA reads TGTGCCAGAGGGACAACGGCGAACACCGGGGAGCTGTTTTTT. Its protein is CARGTTANTGELFF.

The chain has TRBV24-1 and TRBJ2-2; 8 bases are shared with TRBD1. This CDR3 region has 16 residues. With 5 bases clipped from V and 5 bases from J, the junction kept 9 bases outside the gene matches. CDR1 is KGHDR, CDR2 SFDVKD, per germline. The CDR3 region is CATSVFAGGRTGELFF. The DNA for the CDR3 is TGTGCCACCAGTGTTTTTGCAGGGGGCAGGACCGGGGAGCTGTTTTTT.

This clone was found a few times. The genes are TRBV3-1 (or the pseudogene TRBV3-2) and TRBJ1-2; 7 nucleotides match TRBD1. With V trimmed by 1 base and J by 7 bases, 0 bases remained unmatched. The CDR3 is made up of 12 amino acids. Germline V lookup: CDR1 LGHDT, CDR2 YNNKEL (reference sequence). The CDR3 coding sequence is TGTGCCAGCAGCCAAGCAGGGGGTGGCTACACCTTC. It is translated as CASSQAGGGYTF.

V usage is TRBV11-2 and J usage is TRBJ1-1, with D hard to call. This CDR3 comprises 14 residues. Deletions cut 1 base from V and 7 bases from J, with 13 bases between. Looked up from germline, CDR1 is SGHAT and CDR2 is FQNNGV. This CDR3 reads CASSLAGKRIEAFF. In DNA form, the CDR3 reads TGTGCCAGCAGCTTAGCCGGGAAACGAATTGAAGCTTTCTTT.

The rearrangement joins TRBV19 to TRBJ2-7; tentatively, D is TRBD1 (6 bases). This CDR3 is 15 amino acids long. Trimming took 3 bases from V and 3 from J, leaving 15 bases between them. Germline CDR1 reads LNHDA; CDR2 reads SQIVND (reference sequence). In DNA, the CDR3 is TGTGCCAGTAGTATCGGGACACGGAGCTTCTACGAGCAGTACTTC. Its translation: CASSIGTRSFYEQYF.

This clone was seen just once. The chain couples TRBV4-1 to TRBJ2-7, with 10 nucleotides matching TRBD2. This CDR3 spans 17 amino acids. The V gene end was trimmed by 4 bases and the J gene end by 6 bases; junction bases not matched to a gene: 15. The germline gives CDR1 MGHRA, CDR2 YSYEKL. The CDR3 protein is CASSLPIQRGGTAEQYF. The CDR3 DNA sequence: TGCGCCAGCAGCCTCCCTATCCAGCGGGGGGGGACTGCCGAGCAGTACTTC.

On this clone itself: Being one base from a much bigger clone, this may be a read error. This chain links TRBV5-5 with TRBJ2-3, with D hard to call. This CDR3 comprises 12 residues. V lost 4 bases to trimming and J lost 3 bases, with 6 bases between them. Germline CDR1 and CDR2: SGHKS and YYEKEE (reference sequence). CDR3 DNA: TGTGCCAGCAGCCCCCAAACAGATACGCAGTATTTT. Translating gives CASSPQTDTQYF.

This clone has just one count. The chain is built from TRBV14 and TRBJ2-2, with 7 bases lining up with TRBD2. The CDR3 consists of 15 residues. The germline V gene encodes CDR1 SGHDN and CDR2 FVKESK. The junction had 1 base not matched to a gene; V was cut back by 3 bases and J by 0 bases. This chain's CDR3 is CASSHGLANTGELFF. CDR3 DNA sequence: TGTGCCAGCAGCCACGGACTAGCGAACACCGGGGAGCTGTTTTTT. Full variable domain (rest looked up from reference TRBV14 and TRBJ2-2): EAGVTQFPSHSVIEKGQTVTLRCDPISGHDNLYWYRRVMGKEIKFLLHFVKESKQDESGMPNNRFLAERTGGTYSTLKVQPAELEDSGVYFCASSHGLANTGELFFGEGSRLTVL.

The rearrangement links TRBV10-1 to TRBJ2-3; D may be TRBD2 (5 bases). The V gene's germline CDR1 is WNHNN and CDR2 SYGVQD (reference sequence). This CDR3 has 14 residues. Trimming took 10 bases from V and 2 from J, leaving 16 bases between them. CDR3: CATPLRGTTDTQYF. DNA of the CDR3: TGCGCCACCCCTTTACGGGGAACCACAGATACGCAGTATTTT.

The chain joins TRBV5-1 to TRBJ1-2; 8 nucleotides agree with TRBD1. V shed 4 bases, J shed 8 bases, and the junction held 10 bases outside the gene matches. The CDR3 spans 14 residues. Germline CDR1 SGHRS, CDR2 YFSETQ. The CDR3 DNA reads TGCGCCAGCAGCATCGGACAGGGAGTGCGGGGCTACACCTTC. It yields the protein CASSIGQGVRGYTF.

The chain has TRBV19 and TRBJ1-6, with a tentative D call TRBD1 (5 bases). Per the germline V gene, CDR1 is LNHDA and CDR2 is SQIVND (reference sequence). The V end was cut by 5 bases, the J end by 8 bases, with 13 bases between. The CDR3 runs 14 residues. The CDR3 reads CASSVDRTDSPLHF. CDR3 bases: TGTGCCAGTAGTGTCGACAGAACGGATTCACCCCTCCACTTT.

The chain couples TRBV13 to TRBJ2-1, with D possibly being TRBD1 (6 bases). The germline gives CDR1 PRHDT, CDR2 FYEKMQ (reference sequence). The CDR3 contains 15 residues. Trimming shortened V by 5 bases and J by 2 bases, and 13 bases separated the two germline ends. The CDR3: CASSNYGQTYNEQFF. The CDR3, as DNA: TGTGCCAGCAGCAACTATGGACAGACCTACAATGAGCAGTTCTTC.

J is TRBJ2-2 and V is TRBV27; D gene unclear. CDR1 is MNHEY and CDR2 is SMNVEV in the germline V gene (reference sequence). V lost 5 bases to trimming and J lost 3 bases, with 7 bases between them. The CDR3 runs 13 residues. CDR3 protein: CASSPLYTGELFF. CDR3 sequence (DNA): TGTGCCAGCAGTCCACTCTACACCGGGGAGCTGTTTTTT.

The J gene is TRBJ2-7, the V gene TRBV6-5; 8 bases match TRBD1. Losses at the gene ends were 4 bases for V and 1 base for J; bases not matched to a gene: 6. This CDR3 spans 15 amino acids. Germline assignment: CDR1 MNHEY and CDR2 SVGAGI. The CDR3: CASSSPDRASYEQYF. Written as DNA, the CDR3 is TGTGCCAGCAGTTCTCCGGACAGGGCGTCCTACGAGCAGTACTTC.

The chain joins TRBV6-5 to TRBJ1-4; TRBD1 matches at 9 bases. The CDR3 runs 15 residues. The V segment lost 5 bases and the J segment 5 bases; nucleotides outside the gene matches: 6. Germline V CDR1 and CDR2: MNHEY, SVGAGI. The CDR3 spells CASSNTGGANEKLFF. Written as DNA, the CDR3 is TGTGCCAGCAGTAACACAGGGGGCGCCAATGAAAAACTGTTTTTT.